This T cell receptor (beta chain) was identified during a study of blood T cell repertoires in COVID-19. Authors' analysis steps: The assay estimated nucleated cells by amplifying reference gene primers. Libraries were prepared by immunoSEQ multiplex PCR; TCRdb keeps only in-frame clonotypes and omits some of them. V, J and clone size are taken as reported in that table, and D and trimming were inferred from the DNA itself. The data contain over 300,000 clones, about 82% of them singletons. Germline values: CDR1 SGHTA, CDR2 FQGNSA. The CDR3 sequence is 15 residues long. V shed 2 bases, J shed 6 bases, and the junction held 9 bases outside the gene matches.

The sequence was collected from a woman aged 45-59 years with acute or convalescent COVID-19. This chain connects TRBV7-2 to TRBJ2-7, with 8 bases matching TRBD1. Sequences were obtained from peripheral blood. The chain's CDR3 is CASSLSGQGAREQYF. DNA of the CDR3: TGTGCCAGCAGCTTAAGTGGACAGGGCGCCCGCGAGCAGTACTTC. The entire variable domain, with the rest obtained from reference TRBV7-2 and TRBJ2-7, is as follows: GAGVSQSPSNKVTEKGKDVELRCDPISGHTALYWYRQSLGQGLEFLIYFQGNSAPDKSGLPSDRFSAERTGGSVSTLTIQRTQQEDSAVYLCASSLSGQGAREQYFGPGTRLTVT.